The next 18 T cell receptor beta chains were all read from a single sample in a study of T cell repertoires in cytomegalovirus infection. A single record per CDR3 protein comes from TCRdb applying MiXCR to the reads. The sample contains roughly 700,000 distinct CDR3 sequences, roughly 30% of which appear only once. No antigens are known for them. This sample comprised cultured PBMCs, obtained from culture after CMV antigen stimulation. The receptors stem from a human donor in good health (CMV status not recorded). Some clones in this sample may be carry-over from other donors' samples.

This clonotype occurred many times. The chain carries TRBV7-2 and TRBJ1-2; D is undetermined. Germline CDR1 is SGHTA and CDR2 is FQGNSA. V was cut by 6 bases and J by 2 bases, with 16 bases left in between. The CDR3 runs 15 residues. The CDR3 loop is CASSIEIDSNYGYTF. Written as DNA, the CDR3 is TGTGCCAGCAGTATTGAAATAGACTCGAACTATGGCTACACCTTC.

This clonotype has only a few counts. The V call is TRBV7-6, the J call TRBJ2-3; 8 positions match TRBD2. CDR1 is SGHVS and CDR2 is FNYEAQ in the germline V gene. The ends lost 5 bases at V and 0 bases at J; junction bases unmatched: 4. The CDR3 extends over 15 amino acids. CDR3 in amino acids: CASSQAGASTDTQYF. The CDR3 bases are TGTGCCAGCAGCCAAGCGGGGGCGAGCACAGATACGCAGTATTTT.

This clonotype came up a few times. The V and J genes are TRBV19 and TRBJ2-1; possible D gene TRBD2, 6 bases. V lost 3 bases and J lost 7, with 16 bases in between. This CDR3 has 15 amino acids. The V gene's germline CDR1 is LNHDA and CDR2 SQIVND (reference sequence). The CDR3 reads CASSIAGGLSNEQFF. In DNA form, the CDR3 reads TGTGCCAGTAGTATTGCCGGAGGGCTATCGAATGAGCAGTTCTTC.

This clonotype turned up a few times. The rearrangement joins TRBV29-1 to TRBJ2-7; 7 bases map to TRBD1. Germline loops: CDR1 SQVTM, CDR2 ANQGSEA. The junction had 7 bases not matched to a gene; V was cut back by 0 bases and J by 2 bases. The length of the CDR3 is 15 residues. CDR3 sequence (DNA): TGCAGCGTTGAAGATCGGGCAGGGGGACCCTACGAGCAGTACTTC. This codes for CSVEDRAGGPYEQYF.

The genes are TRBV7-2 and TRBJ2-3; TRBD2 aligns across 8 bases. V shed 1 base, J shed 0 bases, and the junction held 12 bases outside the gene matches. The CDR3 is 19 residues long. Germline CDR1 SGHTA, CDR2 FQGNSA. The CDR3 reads CASSLGALGSGTSTDTQYF. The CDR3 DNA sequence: TGTGCCAGCAGCTTAGGAGCTCTTGGTAGCGGGACTAGCACAGATACGCAGTATTTT. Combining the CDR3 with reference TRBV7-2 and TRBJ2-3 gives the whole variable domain GAGVSQSPSNKVTEKGKDVELRCDPISGHTALYWYRQSLGQGLEFLIYFQGNSAPDKSGLPSDRFSAERTGGSVSTLTIQRTQQEDSAVYLCASSLGALGSGTSTDTQYFGPGTRLTVL.

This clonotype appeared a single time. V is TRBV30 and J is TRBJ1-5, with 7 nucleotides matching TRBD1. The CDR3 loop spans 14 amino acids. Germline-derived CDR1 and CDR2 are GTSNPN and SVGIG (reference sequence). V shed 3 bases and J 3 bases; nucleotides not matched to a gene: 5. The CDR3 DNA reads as TGTGCCTGGAGAGGGAGGGGGCCCAATCAGCCCCAGCATTTT. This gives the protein CAWRGRGPNQPQHF.

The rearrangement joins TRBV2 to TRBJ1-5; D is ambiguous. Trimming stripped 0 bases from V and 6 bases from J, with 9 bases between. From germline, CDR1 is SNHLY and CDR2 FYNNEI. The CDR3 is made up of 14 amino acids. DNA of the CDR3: TGTGCCAGCAGTGAAGCGAGCGGATCTCAGCCCCAGCATTTT. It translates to CASSEASGSQPQHF.

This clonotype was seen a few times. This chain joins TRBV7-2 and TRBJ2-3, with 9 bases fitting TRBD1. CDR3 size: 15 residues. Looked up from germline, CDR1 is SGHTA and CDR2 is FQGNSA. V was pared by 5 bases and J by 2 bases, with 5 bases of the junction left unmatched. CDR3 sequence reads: CASSTRQGDTDTQYF. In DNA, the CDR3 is TGTGCCAGCAGCACACGACAGGGGGACACAGATACGCAGTATTTT. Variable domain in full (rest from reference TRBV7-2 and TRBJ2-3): GAGVSQSPSNKVTEKGKDVELRCDPISGHTALYWYRQSLGQGLEFLIYFQGNSAPDKSGLPSDRFSAERTGGSVSTLTIQRTQQEDSAVYLCASSTRQGDTDTQYFGPGTRLTVL.

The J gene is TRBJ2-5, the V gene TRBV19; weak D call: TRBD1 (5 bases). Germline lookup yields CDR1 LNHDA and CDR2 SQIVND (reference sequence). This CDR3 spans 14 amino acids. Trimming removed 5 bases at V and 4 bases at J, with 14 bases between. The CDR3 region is CASSPPGLRETQYF. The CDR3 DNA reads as TGTGCCAGTAGTCCTCCAGGGCTACGAGAGACCCAGTACTTC.

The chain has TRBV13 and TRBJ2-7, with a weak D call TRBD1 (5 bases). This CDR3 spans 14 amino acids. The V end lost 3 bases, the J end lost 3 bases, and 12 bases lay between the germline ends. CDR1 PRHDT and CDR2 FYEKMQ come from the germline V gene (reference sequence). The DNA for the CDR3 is TGTGCCAGCAGCTTCAGGGCGCAATACTACGAGCAGTACTTC. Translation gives CASSFRAQYYEQYF.

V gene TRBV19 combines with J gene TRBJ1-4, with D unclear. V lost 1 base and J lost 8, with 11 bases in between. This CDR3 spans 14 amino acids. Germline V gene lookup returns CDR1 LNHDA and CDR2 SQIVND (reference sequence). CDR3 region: CASSIGRTVEKLFF. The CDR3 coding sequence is TGTGCCAGTAGTATAGGGAGAACAGTCGAAAAACTGTTTTTT.

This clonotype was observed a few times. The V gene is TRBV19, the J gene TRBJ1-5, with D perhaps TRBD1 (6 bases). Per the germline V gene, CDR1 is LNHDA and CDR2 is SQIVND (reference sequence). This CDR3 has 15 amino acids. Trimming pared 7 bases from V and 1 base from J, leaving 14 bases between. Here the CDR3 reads CASNWRGGSNQPQHF. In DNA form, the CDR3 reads TGTGCCAGTAATTGGCGAGGGGGGAGCAATCAGCCCCAGCATTTT.

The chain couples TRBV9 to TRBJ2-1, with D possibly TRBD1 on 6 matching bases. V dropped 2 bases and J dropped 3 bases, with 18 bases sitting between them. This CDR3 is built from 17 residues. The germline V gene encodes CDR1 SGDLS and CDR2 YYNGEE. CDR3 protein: CASSVPRDTENYNEQFF. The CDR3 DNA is TGTGCCAGCAGCGTGCCCCGGGACACCGAGAACTACAATGAGCAGTTCTTC.

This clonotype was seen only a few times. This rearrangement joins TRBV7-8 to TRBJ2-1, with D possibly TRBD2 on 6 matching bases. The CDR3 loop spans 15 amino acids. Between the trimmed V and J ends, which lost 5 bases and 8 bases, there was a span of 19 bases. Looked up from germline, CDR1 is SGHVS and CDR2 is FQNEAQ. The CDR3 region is CASSPGGPFRDEQFF. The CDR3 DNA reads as TGTGCCAGCAGCCCCGGGGGACCGTTTAGGGATGAGCAGTTCTTC. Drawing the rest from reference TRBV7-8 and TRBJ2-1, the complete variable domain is GAGVSQSPRYKVAKRGQDVALRCDPISGHVSLFWYQQALGQGPEFLTYFQNEAQLDKSGLPSDRFFAERPEGSVSTLKIQRTQQEDSAVYLCASSPGGPFRDEQFFGPGTRLTVL.

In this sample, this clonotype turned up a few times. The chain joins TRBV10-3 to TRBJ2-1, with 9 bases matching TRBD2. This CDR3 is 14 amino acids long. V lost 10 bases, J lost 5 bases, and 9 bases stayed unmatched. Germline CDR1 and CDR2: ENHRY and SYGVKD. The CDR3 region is CATGTSIVDNEQFF. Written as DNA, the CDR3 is TGTGCCACCGGGACTAGCATCGTCGACAATGAGCAGTTCTTC.

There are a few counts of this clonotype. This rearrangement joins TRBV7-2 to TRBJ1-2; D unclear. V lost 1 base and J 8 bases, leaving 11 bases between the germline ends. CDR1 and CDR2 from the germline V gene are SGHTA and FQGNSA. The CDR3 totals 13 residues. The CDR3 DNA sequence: TGTGCCAGCAGCTTAGTCCCGACGGGGGGCTACACCTTC. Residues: CASSLVPTGGYTF.

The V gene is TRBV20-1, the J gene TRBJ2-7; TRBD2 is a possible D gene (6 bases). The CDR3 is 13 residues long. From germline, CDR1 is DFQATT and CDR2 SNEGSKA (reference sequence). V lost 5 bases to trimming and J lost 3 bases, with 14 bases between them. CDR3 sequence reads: CSAGLGRNYEQYF. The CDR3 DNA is TGCAGTGCTGGACTGGGGAGGAACTACGAGCAGTACTTC.

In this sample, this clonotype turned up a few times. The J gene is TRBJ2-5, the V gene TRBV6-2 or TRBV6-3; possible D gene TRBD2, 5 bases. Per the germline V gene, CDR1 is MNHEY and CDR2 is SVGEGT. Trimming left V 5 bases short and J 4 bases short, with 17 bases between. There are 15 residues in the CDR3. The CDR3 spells CASSLSSPRGETQYF. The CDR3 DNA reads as TGTGCCAGCAGTCTCTCATCGCCCCGGGGAGAGACCCAGTACTTC.